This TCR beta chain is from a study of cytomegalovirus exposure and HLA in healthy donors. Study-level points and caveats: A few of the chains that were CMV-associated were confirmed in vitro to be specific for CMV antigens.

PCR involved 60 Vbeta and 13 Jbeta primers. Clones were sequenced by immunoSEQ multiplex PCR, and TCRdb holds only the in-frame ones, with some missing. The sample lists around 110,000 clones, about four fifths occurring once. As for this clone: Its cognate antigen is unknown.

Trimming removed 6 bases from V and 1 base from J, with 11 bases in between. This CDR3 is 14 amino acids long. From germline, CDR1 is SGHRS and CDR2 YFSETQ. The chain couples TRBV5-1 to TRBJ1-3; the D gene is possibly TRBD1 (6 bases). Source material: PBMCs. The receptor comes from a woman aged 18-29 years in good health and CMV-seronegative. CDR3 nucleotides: TGCGCCAGCACCCTGGGGGCTTCTGGAAACACCATATATTTT. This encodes CASTLGASGNTIYF.